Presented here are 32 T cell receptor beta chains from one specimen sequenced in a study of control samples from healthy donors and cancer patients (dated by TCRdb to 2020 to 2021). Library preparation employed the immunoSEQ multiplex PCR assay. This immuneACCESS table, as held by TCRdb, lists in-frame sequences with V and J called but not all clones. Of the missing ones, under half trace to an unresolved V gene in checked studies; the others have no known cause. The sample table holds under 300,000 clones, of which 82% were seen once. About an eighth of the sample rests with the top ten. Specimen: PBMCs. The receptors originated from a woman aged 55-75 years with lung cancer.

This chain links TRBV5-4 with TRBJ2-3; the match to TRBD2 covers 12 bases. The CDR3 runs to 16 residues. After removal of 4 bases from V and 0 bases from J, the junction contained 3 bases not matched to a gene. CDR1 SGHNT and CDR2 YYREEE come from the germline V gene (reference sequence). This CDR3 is CASSVGTSGSTDTQYF. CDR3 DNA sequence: TGTGCCAGCAGCGTTGGGACTAGCGGGAGCACAGATACGCAGTATTTT.

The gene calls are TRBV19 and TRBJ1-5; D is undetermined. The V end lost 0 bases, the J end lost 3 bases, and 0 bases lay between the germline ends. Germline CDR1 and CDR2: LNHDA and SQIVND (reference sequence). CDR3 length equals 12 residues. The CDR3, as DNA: TGTGCCAGTAGTATAGACAATCAGCCCCAGCATTTT. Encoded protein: CASSIDNQPQHF. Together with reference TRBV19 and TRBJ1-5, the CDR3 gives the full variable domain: DGGITQSPKYLFRKEGQNVTLSCEQNLNHDAMYWYRQDPGQGLRLIYYSQIVNDFQKGDIAEGYSVSREKKESFPLTVTSAQKNPTAFYLCASSIDNQPQHFGDGTRLSIL.

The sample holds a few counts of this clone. The CDR3 loop reads CASRRTGRYGYTF. The DNA of the CDR3 is TGTGCCAGCAGGCGGACAGGGAGGTATGGCTACACCTTC. The chain employs TRBV6-5 and TRBJ1-2; 8 nucleotides align to TRBD1. The CDR3 is 13 residues long. The V gene's germline CDR1 is MNHEY and CDR2 SVGAGI. V lost 6 bases and J lost 5; bases outside the gene matches: 5.

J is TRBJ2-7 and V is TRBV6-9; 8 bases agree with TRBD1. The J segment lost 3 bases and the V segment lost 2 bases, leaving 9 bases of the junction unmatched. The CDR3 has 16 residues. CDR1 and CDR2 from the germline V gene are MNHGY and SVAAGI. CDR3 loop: CASSYQRTGRIYEQYF. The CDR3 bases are TGTGCCAGCAGTTATCAAAGGACAGGGCGGATCTACGAGCAGTACTTC.

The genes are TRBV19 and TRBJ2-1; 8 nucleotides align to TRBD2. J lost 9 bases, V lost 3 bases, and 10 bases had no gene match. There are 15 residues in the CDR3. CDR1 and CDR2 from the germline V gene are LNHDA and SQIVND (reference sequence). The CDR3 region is CASSIGGTSSGEQFF. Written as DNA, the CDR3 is TGTGCCAGTAGTATCGGCGGGACTAGTTCCGGTGAGCAGTTCTTC.

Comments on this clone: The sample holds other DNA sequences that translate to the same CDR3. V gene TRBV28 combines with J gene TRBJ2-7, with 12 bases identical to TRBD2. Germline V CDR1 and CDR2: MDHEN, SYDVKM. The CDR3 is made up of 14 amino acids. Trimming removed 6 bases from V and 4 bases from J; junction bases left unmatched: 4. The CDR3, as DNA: TGTGCCAGCAGCCTAGCGGGAGGGATTTACGAGCAGTACTTC. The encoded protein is CASSLAGGIYEQYF.

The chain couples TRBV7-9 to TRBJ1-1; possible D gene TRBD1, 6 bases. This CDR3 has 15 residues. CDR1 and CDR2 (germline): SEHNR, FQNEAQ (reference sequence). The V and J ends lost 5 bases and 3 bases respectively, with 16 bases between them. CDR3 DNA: TGTGCCAGCAGCCCCGGACGGGACATGGACACTGAAGCTTTCTTT. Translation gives CASSPGRDMDTEAFF. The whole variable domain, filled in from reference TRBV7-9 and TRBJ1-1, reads DTGVSQNPRHKITKRGQNVTFRCDPISEHNRLYWYRQTLGQGPEFLTYFQNEAQLEKSRLLSDRFSAERPKGSFSTLEIQRTEQGDSAMYLCASSPGRDMDTEAFFGQGTRLTVV.

CDR3 amino acids: CASSFSILGAYEQYF. Written as DNA, the CDR3 is TGTGCCAGCAGCTTCTCCATCCTGGGTGCCTACGAGCAGTACTTC. This rearrangement joins TRBV5-6 to TRBJ2-7; D is unresolved. This CDR3 contains 15 residues. CDR1 SGHDT and CDR2 YYEEEE come from the germline V gene. The germline V and J ends were trimmed by 2 bases and 2 bases, with 14 bases remaining between them.

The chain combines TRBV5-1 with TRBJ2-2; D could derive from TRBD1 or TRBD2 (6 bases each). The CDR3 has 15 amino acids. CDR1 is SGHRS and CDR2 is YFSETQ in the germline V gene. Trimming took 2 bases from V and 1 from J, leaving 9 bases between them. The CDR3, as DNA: TGCGCCAGCAGCTTAGGGGGGCTGAACACCGGGGAGCTGTTTTTT. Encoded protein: CASSLGGLNTGELFF.

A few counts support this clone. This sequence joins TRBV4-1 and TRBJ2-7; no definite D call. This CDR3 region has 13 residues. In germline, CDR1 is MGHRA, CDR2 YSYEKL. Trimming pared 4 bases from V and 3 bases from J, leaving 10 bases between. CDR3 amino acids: CASSPRTSYEQYF. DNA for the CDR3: TGCGCCAGCAGCCCAAGGACCAGCTACGAGCAGTACTTC.

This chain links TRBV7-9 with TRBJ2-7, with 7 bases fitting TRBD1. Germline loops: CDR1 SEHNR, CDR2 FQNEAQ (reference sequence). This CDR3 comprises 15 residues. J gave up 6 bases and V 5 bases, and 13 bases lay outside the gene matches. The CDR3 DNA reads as TGTGCCAGCAGCGTCTGGACAGGTTCCGCGGGCGAGCAGTACTTC. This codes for CASSVWTGSAGEQYF.

CDR3 protein: CASSLVMVNTEAFF. The CDR3 DNA sequence: TGTGCCAGCAGCTTAGTGATGGTGAACACTGAAGCTTTCTTT. V usage is TRBV7-8 and J usage is TRBJ1-1; D remains unclear. CDR1 is SGHVS, CDR2 FQNEAQ, per germline. V shed 1 base and J shed 0 bases, with 6 bases lying between them. The length of the CDR3 is 14 residues.

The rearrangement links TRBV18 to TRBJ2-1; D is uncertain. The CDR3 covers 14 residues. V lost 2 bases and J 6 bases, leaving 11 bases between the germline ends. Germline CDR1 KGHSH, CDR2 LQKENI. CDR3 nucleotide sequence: TGTGCCAGCTCACCAGCGAGTCAACGCAATGAGCAGTTCTTC. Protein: CASSPASQRNEQFF. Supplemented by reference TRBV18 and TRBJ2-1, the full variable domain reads NAGVMQNPRHLVRRRGQEARLRCSPMKGHSHVYWYRQLPEEGLKFMVYLQKENIIDESGMPKERFSAEFPKEGPSILRIQQVVRGDSAAYFCASSPASQRNEQFFGPGTRLTVL.

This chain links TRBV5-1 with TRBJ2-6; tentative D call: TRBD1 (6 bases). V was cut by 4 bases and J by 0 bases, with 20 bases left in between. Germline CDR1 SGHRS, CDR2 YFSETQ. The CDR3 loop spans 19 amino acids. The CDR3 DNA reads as TGCGCCAGCAGCCCCCTCAGAGGGGGAGCCAACTCTGGGGCCAACGTCCTGACTTTC. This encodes CASSPLRGGANSGANVLTF.

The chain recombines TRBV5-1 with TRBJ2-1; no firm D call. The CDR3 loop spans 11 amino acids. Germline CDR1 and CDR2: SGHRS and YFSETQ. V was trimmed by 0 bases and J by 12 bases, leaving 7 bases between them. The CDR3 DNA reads TGCGCCAGCAGCTTGGGGCAGATGCAGTTCTTC. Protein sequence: CASSLGQMQFF.

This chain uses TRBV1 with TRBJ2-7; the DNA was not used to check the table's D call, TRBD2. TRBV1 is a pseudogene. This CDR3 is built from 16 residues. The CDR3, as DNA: TGCACCAGCAGCCAAGCGGGGACTAGAGGGTCCTACGAGCAGTACTTC. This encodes CTSSQAGTRGSYEQYF.

This chain's CDR3 is CAISESSAYNEQFF. The CDR3 coding sequence is TGTGCCATCAGTGAGTCGAGCGCCTACAATGAGCAGTTCTTC. The chain combines TRBV10-3 with TRBJ2-1; D uncertain. V was cut by 0 bases and J by 2 bases, with 5 bases left in between. CDR3 size: 14 residues. Germline CDR1 is ENHRY and CDR2 is SYGVKD.

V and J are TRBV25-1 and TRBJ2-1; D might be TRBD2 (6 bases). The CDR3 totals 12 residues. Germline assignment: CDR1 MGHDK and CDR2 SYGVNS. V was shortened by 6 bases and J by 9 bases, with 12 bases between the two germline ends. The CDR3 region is CASSPRRGEQFF. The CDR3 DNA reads TGTGCCAGCAGCCCGAGGCGGGGTGAGCAGTTCTTC.

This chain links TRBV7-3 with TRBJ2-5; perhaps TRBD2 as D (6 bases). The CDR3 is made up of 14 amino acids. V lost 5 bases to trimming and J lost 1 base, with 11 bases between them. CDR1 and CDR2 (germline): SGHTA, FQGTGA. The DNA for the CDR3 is TGTGCCAGCAGCCCGGGACTTTTCCAAGAGACCCAGTACTTC. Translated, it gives CASSPGLFQETQYF.

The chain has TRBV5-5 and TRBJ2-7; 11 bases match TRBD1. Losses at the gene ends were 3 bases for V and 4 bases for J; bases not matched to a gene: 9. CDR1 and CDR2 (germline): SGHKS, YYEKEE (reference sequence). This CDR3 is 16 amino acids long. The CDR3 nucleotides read TGTGCCAGCAGCTCGGGACAGGGGGTAGAGAAATACGAGCAGTACTTC. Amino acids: CASSSGQGVEKYEQYF.

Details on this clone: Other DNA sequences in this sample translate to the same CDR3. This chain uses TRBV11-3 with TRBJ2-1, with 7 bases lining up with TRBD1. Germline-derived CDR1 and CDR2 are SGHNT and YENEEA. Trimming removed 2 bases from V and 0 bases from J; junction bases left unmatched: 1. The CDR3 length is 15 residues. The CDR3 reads CASSLSGGSYNEQFF. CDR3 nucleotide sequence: TGTGCCAGCAGCTTATCAGGGGGCTCCTACAATGAGCAGTTCTTC.

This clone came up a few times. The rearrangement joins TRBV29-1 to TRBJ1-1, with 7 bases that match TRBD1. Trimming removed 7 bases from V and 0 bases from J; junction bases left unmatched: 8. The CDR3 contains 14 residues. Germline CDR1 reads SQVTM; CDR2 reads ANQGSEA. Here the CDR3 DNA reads TGCAGCGCTCAGACAGGGACCATGAACACTGAAGCTTTCTTT. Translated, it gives CSAQTGTMNTEAFF. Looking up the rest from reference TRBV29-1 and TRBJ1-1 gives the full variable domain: SAVISQKPSRDICQRGTSLTIQCQVDSQVTMMFWYRQQPGQSLTLIATANQGSEATYESGFVIDKFPISRPNLTFSTLTVSNMSPEDSSIYLCSAQTGTMNTEAFFGQGTRLTVV.

The CDR3 protein is CASSLFSGNTIYF. The CDR3 coding sequence is TGCGCCAGCAGCTTATTTTCTGGAAACACCATATATTTT. This rearrangement joins TRBV5-1 to TRBJ1-3; D is undetermined. Germline assignment: CDR1 SGHRS and CDR2 YFSETQ. The CDR3 is 13 amino acids. Trimming shortened V by 2 bases and J by 1 base, and 4 bases separated the two germline ends.

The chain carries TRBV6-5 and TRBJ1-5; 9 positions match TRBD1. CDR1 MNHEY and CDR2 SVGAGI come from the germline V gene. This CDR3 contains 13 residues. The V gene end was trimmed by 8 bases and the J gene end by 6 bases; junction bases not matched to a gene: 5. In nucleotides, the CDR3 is TGTGCCAGCCGGGACAGGGACGGTCAGCCCCAGCATTTT. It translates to CASRDRDGQPQHF.

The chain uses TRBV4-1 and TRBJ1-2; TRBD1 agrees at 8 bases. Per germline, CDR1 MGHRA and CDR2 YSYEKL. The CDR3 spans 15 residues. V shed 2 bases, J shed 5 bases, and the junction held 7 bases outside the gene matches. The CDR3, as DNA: TGCGCCAGCAGCCAACAGACAGGGGTACAGTATGGCTACACCTTC. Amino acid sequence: CASSQQTGVQYGYTF.

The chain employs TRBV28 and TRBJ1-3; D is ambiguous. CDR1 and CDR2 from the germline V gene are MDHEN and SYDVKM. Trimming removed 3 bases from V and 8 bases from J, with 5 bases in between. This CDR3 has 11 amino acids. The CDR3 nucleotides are TGTGCCAGCAGTTTCAGTTACACCATATATTTT. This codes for CASSFSYTIYF.

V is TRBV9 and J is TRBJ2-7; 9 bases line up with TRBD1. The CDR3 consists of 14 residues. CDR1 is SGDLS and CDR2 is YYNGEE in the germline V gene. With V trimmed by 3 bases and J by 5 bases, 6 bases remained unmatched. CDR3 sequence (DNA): TGTGCCAGCAGCGCCGGGACAGGGAACAACGAGCAGTACTTC. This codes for CASSAGTGNNEQYF. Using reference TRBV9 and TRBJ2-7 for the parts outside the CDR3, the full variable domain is DSGVTQTPKHLITATGQRVTLRCSPRSGDLSVYWYQQSLDQGLQFLIQYYNGEERAKGNILERFSAQQFPDLHSELNLSSLELGDSALYFCASSAGTGNNEQYFGPGTRLTVT.

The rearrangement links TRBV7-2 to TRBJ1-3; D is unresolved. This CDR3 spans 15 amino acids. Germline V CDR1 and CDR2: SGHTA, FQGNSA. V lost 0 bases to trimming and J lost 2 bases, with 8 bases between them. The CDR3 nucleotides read TGTGCCAGCAGCTTAGCGGGTGTTCCTGGAAACACCATATATTTT. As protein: CASSLAGVPGNTIYF.

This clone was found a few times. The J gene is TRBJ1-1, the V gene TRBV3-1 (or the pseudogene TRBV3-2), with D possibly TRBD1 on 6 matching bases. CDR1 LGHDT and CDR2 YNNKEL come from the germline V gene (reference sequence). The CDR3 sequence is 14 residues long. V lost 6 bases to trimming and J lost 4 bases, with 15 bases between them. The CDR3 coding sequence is TGTGCCAGCAGTCGCCTTTCCAGGGGCACTGAAGCTTTCTTT. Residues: CASSRLSRGTEAFF.

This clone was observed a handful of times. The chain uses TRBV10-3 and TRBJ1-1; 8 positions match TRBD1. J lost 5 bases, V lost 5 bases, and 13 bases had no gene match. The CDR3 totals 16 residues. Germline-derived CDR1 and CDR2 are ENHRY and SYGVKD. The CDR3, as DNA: TGTGCCATCAGTTTCGAGGGGACAGGAACGGGGACTGAAGCTTTCTTT. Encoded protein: CAISFEGTGTGTEAFF.

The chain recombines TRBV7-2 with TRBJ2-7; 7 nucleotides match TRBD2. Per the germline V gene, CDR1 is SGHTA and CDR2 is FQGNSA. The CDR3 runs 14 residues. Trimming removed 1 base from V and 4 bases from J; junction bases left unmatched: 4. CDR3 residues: CASSLGLAVYEQYF. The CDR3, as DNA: TGTGCCAGCAGCTTAGGCCTAGCGGTTTACGAGCAGTACTTC.

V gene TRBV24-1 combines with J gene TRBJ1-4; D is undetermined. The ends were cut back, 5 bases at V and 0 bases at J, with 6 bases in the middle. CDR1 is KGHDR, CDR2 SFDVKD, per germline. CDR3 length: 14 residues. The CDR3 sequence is CATSGWTTNEKLFF. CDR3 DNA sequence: TGTGCCACCAGTGGGTGGACAACTAATGAAAAACTGTTTTTT.